The entry below gives a single TCR beta chain sequence along with its context. CDR1 and CDR2 from the germline V gene are MNHNY and SVGAGI (reference sequence). CDR3 length equals 15 residues. The V and J ends lost 0 bases and 7 bases respectively, with 12 bases between them. The data belong to a study of control samples from healthy donors and cancer patients. Profiling relied on immunoSEQ multiplex PCR, and the TCRdb table lists in-frame clones only, not all of them. The specimen's table records approximately 190,000 clones. Sequencing was performed on blood. The rearrangement joins TRBV6-6 to TRBJ1-4; D is undetermined. This clonotype originated in a woman aged 25 to 45 in good health. As DNA, the CDR3 is TGTGCCAGCAGTTACTCTTTAAGTCTCAGTGAAAAACTGTTTTTT. This sequence encodes CASSYSLSLSEKLFF.